One TCR beta chain is described in this entry. This sample stems from a study of blood T cell repertoires in COVID-19. For the study at large: Some COVID-19 samples were acute and others convalescent; all came from the United States, Italy and Spain. PBMCs, B-cell-depleted T cells, or T cells were the source of the cDNA or gDNA that made up the material.

The CDR3 totals 13 residues. The germline V gene encodes CDR1 SNHLY and CDR2 FYNNEI. The J segment lost 5 bases and the V segment lost 5 bases, leaving 3 bases of the junction unmatched. Original processing notes: Nucleated cell counts were estimated from reference gene primer amplification. Libraries were prepared by immunoSEQ multiplex PCR; TCRdb keeps only in-frame clonotypes and omits some of them. V and J calls and clone size follow that table, whereas D and trimming were derived from the DNA. In the table there are 220,000 or so clones, 90% to 95% of which are singletons. The specimen was peripheral blood. The source is a man between 60 and 75 years old with COVID-19, enrolled during active disease. This sequence joins TRBV2 and TRBJ1-2, with TRBD1 identical over 9 bases. The CDR3: CASSPQGAYGYTF. Here the CDR3 DNA reads TGTGCCAGCAGTCCACAGGGGGCGTATGGCTACACCTTC.